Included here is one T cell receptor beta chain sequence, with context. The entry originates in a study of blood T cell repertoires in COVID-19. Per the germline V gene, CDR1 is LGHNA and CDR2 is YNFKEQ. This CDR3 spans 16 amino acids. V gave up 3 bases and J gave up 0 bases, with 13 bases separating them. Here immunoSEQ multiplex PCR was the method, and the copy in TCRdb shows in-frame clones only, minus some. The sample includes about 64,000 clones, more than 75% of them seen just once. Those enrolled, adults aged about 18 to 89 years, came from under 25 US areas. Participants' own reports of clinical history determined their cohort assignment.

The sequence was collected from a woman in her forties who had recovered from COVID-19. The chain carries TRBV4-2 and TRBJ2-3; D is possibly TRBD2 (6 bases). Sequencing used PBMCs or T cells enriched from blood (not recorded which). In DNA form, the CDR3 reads TGTGCCAGCAGCCAGATAGCGGATGCTAGCACAGATACGCAGTATTTT. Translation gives CASSQIADASTDTQYF.